Listed below are T cell receptor beta chains from one sample, sequenced in a study of T-cell reconstitution after alpha-beta-depleted transplantation in children. TCRdb passed the PCR reads through MiXCR, listing each CDR3 protein once. The table lists fewer than 350,000 distinct CDR3 sequences, around 10% of them singletons, with about 8% in the top ten. The starting material was PBMCs, obtained before TCRalphabeta/CD19-depleted stem cell transplant. These receptors came from a boy under two years old with acute myeloid leukemia, due to receive a stem cell transplant. Both conserved end residues are part of each CDR3. Fields, in order: J gene, clone size, V gene, D gene, CDR3 protein, CDR3 DNA. The D gene is left open where the match is weak. Rows give clone size only sometimes, using once, few, many, or a class for an expanded clone.

TRBJ1-1,few,TRBV11-2,-,CASSPRGGMRMNTEAFF,TGTGCCAGCAGCCCGCGGGGGGGGATGAGGATGAACACTGAAGCTTTCTTT
TRBJ2-5,few,TRBV30,-,CAWSGVGETQYF,TGTGCCTGGAGTGGAGTTGGGGAGACCCAGTACTTC
TRBJ2-7,few,TRBV5-4,TRBD2,CASSLGTLAGGAEQYF,TGTGCCAGCAGCTTGGGTACACTAGCGGGAGGAGCCGAGCAGTACTTC
TRBJ1-5,many,TRBV4-3,-,CASSPVPGNQPQHF,TGCGCCAGCAGCCCTGTCCCGGGAAATCAGCCCCAGCATTTT
TRBJ2-1,many,TRBV29-1,TRBD2,CSVSGSRYNEQFF,TGCAGCGTGAGCGGGAGTAGGTACAATGAGCAGTTCTTC
TRBJ2-6,many,TRBV4-2,-,CASSPGAGIPSGANVLTF,TGTGCCAGCAGCCCGGGGGCAGGGATCCCCTCTGGGGCCAACGTCCTGACTTTC
TRBJ2-3,many,TRBV27,-,CASSWRESTDTQYF,TGTGCCAGCAGTTGGCGGGAAAGCACAGATACGCAGTATTTT
TRBJ2-6,-,TRBV5-1,-,CASSLEQLSSGANVLTF,TGCGCCAGCAGCTTGGAACAGTTAAGCTCTGGGGCCAACGTCCTGACTTTC
TRBJ2-7,many,TRBV6-2/TRBV6-3,TRBD2,CASRPLAGGAYEQYF,TGTGCCAGCAGGCCTCTAGCGGGAGGGGCCTACGAGCAGTACTTC
TRBJ1-2,-,TRBV19,-,CASSDTATLFLNYGYTF,TGTGCCAGTAGTGACACGGCCACCCTATTCCTTAACTATGGCTACACCTTC
TRBJ2-7,many,TRBV13,-,CASRRQGRYEQYF,TGTGCCAGCAGGCGTCAGGGGAGGTACGAGCAGTACTTC
TRBJ2-5,-,TRBV5-1,-,CASSLRGDRETQYF,TGCGCCAGCAGCTTACGGGGAGATAGAGAGACCCAGTACTTC
TRBJ2-5,many,TRBV7-9,TRBD2,CASSLRRGGETQYF,TGTGCCAGCAGCCTCAGGCGGGGGGGAGAGACCCAGTACTTC
TRBJ2-1,many,TRBV7-9,-,CASSPQGSKPYNEQFF,TGTGCCAGCAGCCCCCAGGGCAGTAAACCTTACAATGAGCAGTTCTTC
TRBJ2-3,many,TRBV5-1,-,CASSLHVGRNTQYF,TGCGCCAGCAGCTTACATGTTGGGCGGAATACGCAGTATTTT
TRBJ1-1,many,TRBV7-9,TRBD1,CASSLGPRQGRTEAFF,TGTGCCAGCAGCTTAGGTCCCCGACAGGGGCGGACTGAAGCTTTCTTT
TRBJ1-1,few,TRBV5-1,TRBD1,CASSLGDRMNTEAFF,TGCGCCAGCAGCTTGGGGGACAGGATGAACACTGAAGCTTTCTTT
TRBJ2-1,few,TRBV9,-,CASSVGNRDNEQFF,TGTGCCAGCAGCGTAGGAAACAGGGACAATGAGCAGTTCTTC
TRBJ1-2,many,TRBV28,-,CASSFGEGFGYTF,TGTGCCAGCAGTTTCGGAGAAGGGTTCGGCTACACCTTC
TRBJ2-2,-,TRBV16,-,CASSQSGDTGELFF,TGTGCCAGCAGCCAATCGGGGGACACCGGGGAGCTGTTTTTT
TRBJ2-7,many,TRBV11-2,-,CASSLGRLFTYEQYF,TGTGCCAGCAGCTTGGGACGCCTCTTCACCTACGAGCAGTACTTC
TRBJ2-7,many,TRBV28,-,CASSFPQYEQYF,TGTGCCAGCAGTTTCCCTCAGTACGAGCAGTACTTC
TRBJ2-7,-,TRBV18,-,CASSPLAVQGSYEQYF,TGTGCCAGCTCACCATTAGCGGTCCAGGGGTCCTACGAGCAGTACTTC
TRBJ1-2,many,TRBV14,-,CASSLHRDYGYTF,TGTGCCAGCAGCCTTCACAGGGACTATGGCTACACCTTC
TRBJ2-3,-,TRBV6-1,-,CASSEAGIFMDTQYF,TGTGCCAGCAGTGAAGCGGGCATCTTCATGGATACGCAGTATTTT
TRBJ2-2,many,TRBV12-3/TRBV12-4,TRBD2,CASSLDSGGGTGELFF,TGTGCCAGCAGTTTAGATAGCGGGGGAGGAACCGGGGAGCTGTTTTTT
TRBJ2-7,few,TRBV24-1,-,CATSDPRGDRKISYEQYF,TGTGCCACCAGTGATCCTCGAGGCGACAGGAAGATCTCCTACGAGCAGTACTTC
TRBJ2-3,many,TRBV12-3/TRBV12-4,TRBD2,CASSTAGNPLTDTQYF,TGTGCCAGCAGTACAGCGGGGAACCCCCTCACAGATACGCAGTATTTT
TRBJ2-6,many,TRBV12-3/TRBV12-4,TRBD1,CASSLVRQGRSSGANVLTF,TGTGCCAGCAGTTTAGTCAGACAGGGTCGAAGCTCTGGGGCCAACGTCCTGACTTTC
TRBJ1-1,many,TRBV10-2,-,CASSAIRRGNTEAFF,TGCGCCAGCAGTGCCATTCGTCGCGGAAACACTGAAGCTTTCTTT
TRBJ1-2,-,TRBV20-1,-,CSARDPPGSHGYTF,TGCAGTGCTAGAGACCCCCCAGGGAGCCATGGCTACACCTTC
TRBJ2-7,-,TRBV4-1,-,CASSHRPGGNEQYF,TGCGCCAGCAGCCACCGGCCTGGGGGGAACGAGCAGTACTTC
TRBJ2-1,many,TRBV5-1,-,CASSLDFQMLYNEQFF,TGCGCCAGCAGCTTGGATTTCCAGATGTTATACAATGAGCAGTTCTTC
TRBJ1-1,many,TRBV9,-,CASSVAGTMNTEAFF,TGTGCCAGCAGCGTAGCTGGGACAATGAACACTGAAGCTTTCTTT
TRBJ2-2,many,TRBV27,TRBD2,CASSFRGGDGELFF,TGTGCCAGCAGTTTCCGGGGGGGAGACGGGGAGCTGTTTTTT
TRBJ2-7,few,TRBV7-8,TRBD1,CASSLLGTGTFYEQYF,TGTGCCAGCAGCTTACTGGGGACAGGGACTTTCTACGAGCAGTACTTC
TRBJ1-5,many,TRBV27,-,CASSLLNRRSNQPQHF,TGTGCCAGCAGTTTACTTAACAGGCGCAGCAATCAGCCCCAGCATTTT
TRBJ1-1,few,TRBV20-1,TRBD1,CSASGGLNTEAFF,TGCAGTGCGTCAGGGGGCTTGAACACTGAAGCTTTCTTT
TRBJ2-6,many,TRBV5-6,-,CASSFWGAGANVLTF,TGTGCCAGCAGCTTTTGGGGAGCCGGGGCCAACGTCCTGACTTTC
TRBJ2-7,few,TRBV12-5,-,CASGFSYEQYF,TGTGCTAGTGGTTTCTCCTACGAGCAGTACTTC
TRBJ2-2,many,TRBV5-1,-,CASSLRVSDTGELFF,TGCGCCAGCAGCTTGAGGGTTTCGGACACCGGGGAGCTGTTTTTT
TRBJ2-3,-,TRBV5-1,TRBD2,CASSALTSGSSDTQYF,TGCGCCAGCAGCGCCCTCACTAGCGGGAGTTCAGATACGCAGTATTTT
TRBJ1-2,many,TRBV5-1,-,CASSLANRNYGYTF,TGCGCCAGCAGCTTGGCCAACAGAAACTATGGCTACACCTTC
TRBJ2-3,many,TRBV14,TRBD2,CASSQDFRWTGTSGGVSTDTQYF,TGTGCCAGCAGCCAAGATTTCCGATGGACCGGGACTAGCGGGGGGGTTAGCACAGATACGCAGTATTTT
TRBJ2-6,many,TRBV5-1,-,CASSLDSSGANVLTF,TGTGCCAGCAGCTTAGATAGCTCTGGGGCCAACGTCCTGACTTTC
TRBJ2-1,many,TRBV7-8,TRBD2,CASSLELAGYNEQFF,TGTGCCAGCAGCTTAGAACTAGCGGGTTACAATGAGCAGTTCTTC
TRBJ1-4,many,TRBV25-1,-,CASSGSVNRARLANEKLFF,TGTGCCAGCAGTGGTTCAGTCAACAGGGCCAGGCTGGCTAATGAAAAACTGTTTTTT
TRBJ2-2,many,TRBV7-7,-,CASSLQYAGELFF,TGTGCCAGCAGCTTACAATACGCCGGGGAGCTGTTTTTT
TRBJ1-1,-,TRBV28,-,CASSSRTRAATEAFF,TGTGCCAGCAGTTCCCGTACCAGGGCAGCTACTGAAGCTTTCTTT
TRBJ1-2,many,TRBV29-1,TRBD1,CSVVGGTGEDYGYTF,TGCAGCGTTGTGGGGGGGACAGGGGAGGACTATGGCTACACCTTC
TRBJ2-3,many,TRBV10-3,-,CAISRFSGQGDTQYF,TGTGCCATCAGCCGTTTTAGCGGCCAGGGGGATACGCAGTATTTT
TRBJ2-7,many,TRBV2,TRBD2,CASTFGLADFYEQYF,TGTGCCAGCACTTTTGGACTAGCGGATTTCTACGAGCAGTACTTC
TRBJ2-3,many,TRBV12-3/TRBV12-4,TRBD2,CASRRLAGGRTDTQYF,TGTGCCAGCAGGAGACTAGCGGGGGGACGCACAGATACGCAGTATTTT
TRBJ1-2,few,TRBV6-1,-,CASSGGARGGYTF,TGTGCCAGCAGTGGAGGGGCGCGAGGTGGCTACACCTTC
TRBJ2-2,-,TRBV5-2,-,CAMAPRGLTGELFF,TGTGCCATGGCCCCGAGGGGGCTCACCGGGGAGCTGTTTTTT
TRBJ1-1,many,TRBV7-2,-,CASSFSYRATEAFF,TGTGCCAGCAGCTTTTCCTACAGGGCAACTGAAGCTTTCTTT
TRBJ2-2,-,TRBV9,TRBD2,CASSLLIAGAGAGELFF,TGTGCCAGCAGCCTATTAATAGCGGGAGCAGGCGCCGGGGAGCTGTTTTTT
TRBJ1-1,-,TRBV7-9,-,CASSHTGLAEPFF,TGTGCCAGCAGCCATACAGGGTTGGCTGAACCTTTCTTT
TRBJ2-3,many,TRBV28,TRBD2,CAILSGTSGPSDTQYF,TGTGCCATTCTTAGTGGGACTAGCGGACCTTCGGATACGCAGTATTTT